The clone carrying this T cell receptor beta chain was seen at least ten times. The data belong to a study of CD8 T cells in ankylosing spondylitis. V trimming: 6 bases; J trimming: 1 base; junction bases outside the gene matches: 9. The germline gives CDR1 DFQATT, CDR2 SNEGSKA (reference sequence). The CDR3 runs to 16 residues. Quantitative molecular-barcoded 5'-RACE generated the TCR beta libraries. One entry per CDR3 protein results from TCRdb running MiXCR on the 5' RACE reads. The repertoire holds about 220,000 distinct CDR3 sequences, with 8% to 11% as singletons. The sequenced material came from blood, either unsorted or a sorted T cell fraction (not recorded which). The V and J genes are TRBV20-1 and TRBJ2-3; TRBD2 agrees at 11 bases. This sequence was found in a male donor with ankylosing spondylitis or in good health (not recorded which). This CDR3 reads CSADILAGGRTDTQYF. The CDR3 DNA reads TGCAGTGCGGATATCCTAGCGGGGGGTCGCACAGATACGCAGTATTTT.